Each of the 21 T cell receptor beta chains below was sequenced from the same sample in a study of blood T cell repertoires in COVID-19. Sequencing was performed with immunoSEQ multiplex PCR; in TCRdb, only in-frame clones are kept and a portion is missing. Here the sample spans 250,000 to 350,000 clones, around 90% being singletons. The sample consisted of PBMCs or T cells enriched from blood (not recorded which). The receptors originated from a woman between 18 and 30 years old with acute COVID-19.

The sample holds one count of this clone. The J gene is TRBJ2-1, the V gene TRBV11-2; D not resolved. This CDR3 comprises 13 residues. Trimming took 5 bases from V and 7 from J, leaving 12 bases between them. Germline assignment: CDR1 SGHAT and CDR2 FQNNGV. The CDR3 DNA reads as TGTGCCAGCAGCCCAATCCGAGTGAATGAGCAGTTCTTC. It yields the protein CASSPIRVNEQFF.

The chain links TRBV4-3 to TRBJ2-1; D is possibly TRBD2 (6 bases). CDR3 length: 16 amino acids. Per the germline V gene, CDR1 is LGHNA and CDR2 is YSLEER. Trimming pared 4 bases from V and 3 bases from J, leaving 16 bases between. CDR3 coding DNA: TGCGCCAGCAGCCCACAAGGAACGGGACTCTACAATGAGCAGTTCTTC. Its translation: CASSPQGTGLYNEQFF.

The genes are TRBV19 and TRBJ2-7, with TRBD1 matching over 7 bases. The J segment lost 3 bases and the V segment lost 5 bases, leaving 4 bases of the junction unmatched. Germline V gives CDR1 LNHDA, CDR2 SQIVND (reference sequence). This CDR3 has 13 amino acids. The CDR3 sequence is CASSLRDSYEQYF. In DNA, the CDR3 is TGTGCCAGTAGTCTCCGGGACAGCTACGAGCAGTACTTC.

In regard to this clone: Other DNA sequences in the sample encode the same CDR3. The rearrangement links TRBV18 to TRBJ1-1, with a tentative D call TRBD1 (6 bases). Germline V gene lookup returns CDR1 KGHSH and CDR2 LQKENI. CDR3 length: 13 amino acids. V shed 3 bases and J shed 2 bases, with 7 bases lying between them. For the CDR3, the DNA is TGTGCCAGCTCACCGGACAGCAACACTGAAGCTTTCTTT. Its protein product is CASSPDSNTEAFF.

The gene calls are TRBV6-1 and TRBJ1-3; D gene uncertain. Germline lookup yields CDR1 MNHNS and CDR2 SASEGT. The CDR3 extends over 16 amino acids. The ends were cut back, 2 bases at V and 0 bases at J, with 11 bases in the middle. The CDR3 is CASSEPSYSSGNTIYF. DNA of the CDR3: TGTGCCAGCAGTGAACCATCCTACAGCTCTGGAAACACCATATATTTT.

The rearrangement joins TRBV10-1 to TRBJ2-1; 9 bases line up with TRBD2. CDR1 WNHNN and CDR2 SYGVQD come from the germline V gene (reference sequence). This CDR3 is 13 amino acids long. J lost 5 bases, V lost 7 bases, and 3 bases had no gene match. The CDR3 DNA reads as TGCGCCAGCACGGCTAGCGGGAACAATGAGCAGTTCTTC. Protein sequence: CASTASGNNEQFF.

The chain joins TRBV28 to TRBJ1-1; TRBD1 matches at 9 bases. J lost 0 bases, V lost 5 bases, and 4 bases had no gene match. Germline CDR1 is MDHEN and CDR2 is SYDVKM. The CDR3 is 15 amino acids. The CDR3 spells CASSTGGSVNTEAFF. Here the CDR3 DNA reads TGTGCCAGCAGTACAGGGGGCTCGGTGAACACTGAAGCTTTCTTT.

V usage is TRBV7-8 and J usage is TRBJ1-5; D is undetermined. CDR3 size: 15 residues. The V end lost 1 base, the J end lost 4 bases, and 11 bases lay between the germline ends. Germline loops: CDR1 SGHVS, CDR2 FQNEAQ. The chain's CDR3 is CASSLGRQLNQPQHF. DNA for the CDR3: TGTGCCAGCAGCTTAGGGAGGCAGCTGAATCAGCCCCAGCATTTT.

The rearrangement links TRBV6-2 or TRBV6-3 to TRBJ1-6; no definite D call. The CDR3 is 14 amino acids. The V end lost 0 bases, the J end lost 7 bases, and 7 bases lay between the germline ends. Germline values: CDR1 MNHEY, CDR2 SVGEGT. The CDR3 DNA sequence: TGTGCCAGCAGTTACTCAGCGGAGAATTCACCCCTCCACTTT. Its protein is CASSYSAENSPLHF.

Only a few counts were recorded for this clone. The rearrangement links TRBV5-6 to TRBJ1-2; unclear D gene. Trimming stripped 4 bases from V and 2 bases from J, with 12 bases between. Germline CDR1 SGHDT, CDR2 YYEEEE. The CDR3 length is 14 residues. CDR3 sequence (DNA): TGTGCCAGCAGCCTCCCACTCAAGAACTATGGCTACACCTTC. This encodes CASSLPLKNYGYTF.

This clone turned up a few times. The genes are TRBV10-2 and TRBJ2-5, with 7 bases lining up with TRBD1. This CDR3 region has 13 residues. Germline V gene data show CDR1 as WSHSY and CDR2 as SAAADI. V lost 10 bases to trimming and J lost 5 bases; unmatched junction nucleotides: 10. The CDR3 nucleotides are TGCGCCACCACAGGGGAAGGTTGGGAGACCCAGTACTTC. Translated, it gives CATTGEGWETQYF.

The V gene is TRBV12-3 or TRBV12-4, the J gene TRBJ1-6; D might be TRBD1 (5 bases). This CDR3 has 13 amino acids. Trimming left V 6 bases short and J 12 bases short, with 15 bases between. In DNA, the CDR3 is TGTGCCAGCAGCCTAGGGACTGTAGGACCCCTCCACTTT. It specifies CASSLGTVGPLHF.

This chain links TRBV18 with TRBJ2-1; D is unresolved. The CDR3 is 13 amino acids. Trimming took 3 bases from V and 0 from J, leaving 3 bases between them. Germline CDR1 KGHSH, CDR2 LQKENI. DNA for the CDR3: TGTGCCAGCTCACCCTACTCCTACAATGAGCAGTTCTTC. This sequence encodes CASSPYSYNEQFF.

The chain recombines TRBV29-1 with TRBJ2-5; 10 positions agree with TRBD1. Germline assignment: CDR1 SQVTM and CDR2 ANQGSEA. The CDR3 is made up of 16 amino acids. V was clipped by 7 bases and J by 4 bases; unmatched bases: 15. CDR3 nucleotides: TGCAGCGGTCGGGGGAGGGACAGGGGAGTGCCAGAGACCCAGTACTTC. Its translation is CSGRGRDRGVPETQYF.

The chain has TRBV7-8 and TRBJ1-2, with TRBD1 matching over 11 bases. V gave up 5 bases and J gave up 7 bases; unmatched junction bases: 12. This CDR3 spans 16 amino acids. The germline CDR1 and CDR2 sequences are SGHVS and FQNEAQ. CDR3 DNA: TGTGCCAGCAGCAGTCTCCGGGGACAGGGGGGAAGTGGCTACACCTTC. Translated, it gives CASSSLRGQGGSGYTF.

The rearrangement uses TRBV5-4 and TRBJ2-7; 14 bases are a match to TRBD2. CDR1 is SGHNT, CDR2 YYREEE, per germline (reference sequence). Trimming took 3 bases from V and 6 from J; bases not matched to a gene: 5. This CDR3 has 15 amino acids. For the CDR3, the DNA is TGTGCCAGCAGCTCGGGACTAGCGGGAGCGGGCGAGCAGTACTTC. Residues: CASSSGLAGAGEQYF.

This clone was recorded only once. The rearrangement uses TRBV19 and TRBJ2-1, with D perhaps TRBD1 (6 bases). CDR3 length: 15 amino acids. Germline V CDR1 and CDR2: LNHDA, SQIVND (reference sequence). V lost 7 bases and J lost 5, with 18 bases in between. The CDR3 DNA sequence: TGTGCCAGTATACCCCCAGGGGCAGTTCACAATGAGCAGTTCTTC. Its translation is CASIPPGAVHNEQFF.

The chain uses TRBV7-2 and TRBJ2-3; 9 nucleotides agree with TRBD1. Germline CDR1 SGHTA, CDR2 FQGNSA. This CDR3 is built from 16 residues. V was pared by 4 bases and J by 4 bases, with 9 bases of the junction left unmatched. The DNA of the CDR3 is TGTGCCAGCAGCTCCCGGGACAGGGTATGGTCAGATACGCAGTATTTT. This encodes CASSSRDRVWSDTQYF.

The V and J genes are TRBV18 and TRBJ2-1; TRBD2 aligns across 16 bases. This CDR3 is built from 19 residues. Germline lookup yields CDR1 KGHSH and CDR2 LQKENI. J gave up 6 bases and V 3 bases, and 11 bases lay outside the gene matches. CDR3 region: CASSPGLAGGPVYSNEQFF. DNA for the CDR3: TGTGCCAGCTCACCGGGACTAGCGGGAGGGCCTGTCTATAGCAATGAGCAGTTCTTC.

The CDR3 coding sequence is TGTGCCTGGAGTGTACTGGTCTGGCCGACAAATTCACCCCTCCACTTT. Its protein product is CAWSVLVWPTNSPLHF. The J gene is TRBJ1-6, the V gene TRBV30; D is undetermined. V lost 0 bases and J lost 7, with 16 bases in between. The CDR3 runs to 16 residues. CDR1 and CDR2 (germline): GTSNPN, SVGIG (reference sequence).

J is TRBJ2-7 and V is TRBV28; D may be TRBD1 (6 bases). Trimming took 2 bases from V and 2 from J, leaving 13 bases between them. CDR3 length equals 15 residues. CDR1 and CDR2 from the germline V gene are MDHEN and SYDVKM. CDR3 in amino acids: CASSLPNRAPYEQYF. DNA of the CDR3: TGTGCCAGCAGTTTACCCAACAGGGCTCCCTACGAGCAGTACTTC.